What follows is one TCR beta chain and its context. Its antigen is still unknown. These data originate in a study of early T cells in non-severe SARS-CoV-2 infection. Notes on the study in general: VDJdb-based matching was biased toward anti-spike CD8 responses and missed private and CD4 specificities.

V lost 4 bases and J lost 1, with 11 bases in between. Germline CDR1 SGHTA, CDR2 FQGNSA. The CDR3 totals 14 residues. Individual cDNA molecules each received unique molecular identifiers attached to them. TCRdb redid the calling of the 5' RACE reads with MiXCR, one entry per CDR3 protein. Of approximately 69,000 distinct CDR3 sequences listed, roughly 10% are singletons. The material sequenced was whole blood, taken at baseline. This chain links TRBV7-2 with TRBJ2-7; tentatively, D is TRBD1 (5 bases). The receptor comes from an adult who was a healthcare worker with PCR-confirmed SARS-CoV-2 infection or an uninfected control (not recorded which). In DNA form, the CDR3 reads TGTGCCAGCAGCTCGAATCAGGGATCCTACGAGCAGTACTTC. Translating it yields CASSSNQGSYEQYF.